Following are 18 T cell receptor beta chains from one sample sequenced in a study of blood T cell repertoires in COVID-19. Sequencing was performed with immunoSEQ multiplex PCR; in TCRdb, only in-frame clones are kept and a portion is missing. The table has roughly 200,000 clones, about 80% seen once. Sample: peripheral blood. The receptors shown here come from a man aged 50 to 59 with active or convalescent COVID-19.

The chain joins TRBV12-3 or TRBV12-4 to TRBJ1-5; weak D call: TRBD1 (5 bases). The V end lost 3 bases, the J end lost 5 bases, and 8 bases lay between the germline ends. The CDR3 extends over 13 amino acids. The CDR3 sequence: CASSFGGDQPQHF. The CDR3 DNA reads TGTGCCAGCAGTTTCGGAGGGGATCAGCCCCAGCATTTT.

The chain couples TRBV5-4 to TRBJ1-2, with D unclear. The CDR3 has 14 residues. V lost 0 bases and J 8 bases, leaving 14 bases between the germline ends. From germline, CDR1 is SGHNT and CDR2 YYREEE (reference sequence). The CDR3 region has the DNA TGTGCCAGCAGCTTGGCCTTCGACGGTAGCGGCTACACCTTC. Translating it yields CASSLAFDGSGYTF.

DNA of the CDR3: TGTGCCAGCAGCTTAGCTAGCGGGGGGGCCGTAGATACGCAGTATTTT. It translates to CASSLASGGAVDTQYF. This chain joins TRBV11-1 and TRBJ2-3; 11 nucleotides agree with TRBD2. Germline CDR1 SGHAT, CDR2 FQDESV (reference sequence). J was trimmed by 5 bases and V by 0 bases; bases with no gene match: 4. The CDR3 has 16 residues.

This chain connects TRBV12-3 or TRBV12-4 to TRBJ1-2; no firm D call. The CDR3 is made up of 12 amino acids. V shed 7 bases and J shed 8 bases, with 14 bases lying between them. CDR3 protein: CASTDFAVGYTF. In DNA form, the CDR3 reads TGTGCCAGCACTGACTTTGCTGTCGGCTACACCTTC.

Comments on this clone: The sample carries other DNA sequences with the same CDR3. The V call is TRBV12-3 or TRBV12-4, the J call TRBJ1-1; D is unresolved. CDR3 length: 13 residues. V lost 2 bases, J lost 1 base, and 5 bases lay in between. This chain's CDR3 is CASSLTANTEAFF. The CDR3 bases are TGTGCCAGCAGTTTAACAGCGAACACTGAAGCTTTCTTT.

This clone came up a few times. The chain links TRBV30 to TRBJ1-1; D might be TRBD1 (5 bases). Germline V gene sequence: CDR1 GTSNPN, CDR2 SVGIG (reference sequence). There are 12 residues in the CDR3. V shed 3 bases and J shed 8 bases, with 13 bases lying between them. The CDR3: CAWSAGGPEAFF. DNA for the CDR3: TGTGCCTGGAGCGCCGGGGGTCCCGAAGCTTTCTTT.

This chain uses TRBV30 with TRBJ1-1; TRBD1 matches at 7 bases. CDR1 is GTSNPN and CDR2 is SVGIG in the germline V gene (reference sequence). CDR3 size: 14 residues. V gave up 5 bases and J gave up 4 bases; unmatched junction bases: 10. In DNA, the CDR3 is TGTGCCTGGGACTCCAGGGGGTTTGGCACTGAAGCTTTCTTT. Its translation is CAWDSRGFGTEAFF.

The J gene is TRBJ1-5, the V gene TRBV18; D remains ambiguous. V gave up 2 bases and J gave up 11 bases, with 10 bases separating them. CDR1 KGHSH and CDR2 LQKENI come from the germline V gene. This CDR3 has 12 residues. The CDR3 DNA follows: TGTGCCAGCTCACCAGGGAGGGAGGCCCAGCATTTT. Amino acids: CASSPGREAQHF. The full variable domain, with the rest looked up from reference TRBV18 and TRBJ1-5, is NAGVMQNPRHLVRRRGQEARLRCSPMKGHSHVYWYRQLPEEGLKFMVYLQKENIIDESGMPKERFSAEFPKEGPSILRIQQVVRGDSAAYFCASSPGREAQHFGDGTRLSIL.

This clone was counted a single time. The rearrangement uses TRBV2 and TRBJ1-1; D uncertain. Germline loops: CDR1 SNHLY, CDR2 FYNNEI. The ends were cut back, 8 bases at V and 6 bases at J, with 19 bases in the middle. This CDR3 spans 14 amino acids. The CDR3 nucleotides are TGTGCCAGCGCCTCAGGAACACCGCTTTCTGAAGCTTTCTTT. Translation gives CASASGTPLSEAFF.

The chain employs TRBV2 and TRBJ2-7; TRBD1 matches at 8 bases. V gave up 2 bases and J gave up 5 bases; unmatched junction bases: 5. Germline CDR1 SNHLY, CDR2 FYNNEI. The CDR3 covers 14 residues. DNA for the CDR3: TGTGCCAGCAGTGAACAGGGGGCTTTGGACGAGCAGTACTTC. Protein: CASSEQGALDEQYF.

V gene TRBV5-1 combines with J gene TRBJ2-3, with 7 bases aligning to TRBD2. The length of the CDR3 is 15 residues. CDR1 is SGHRS and CDR2 is YFSETQ in the germline V gene. V dropped 0 bases and J dropped 5; count of bases not matched to a gene: 6. CDR3 coding DNA: TGCGCCAGCAGCTTGGTTCCGGGGGGAATAGATACGCAGTATTTT. Encoded protein: CASSLVPGGIDTQYF.

V usage is TRBV19 and J usage is TRBJ2-1; maybe TRBD2 (6 bases). The V and J ends lost 1 base and 11 bases respectively, with 12 bases between them. The germline CDR1 and CDR2 sequences are LNHDA and SQIVND (reference sequence). The CDR3 spans 13 residues. The CDR3 DNA is TGTGCCAGTAGTATAGCAGGAGGGGAACAGCAGTTCTTC. It codes for CASSIAGGEQQFF.

Comment on this clone: This sample also contains other DNA sequences that code for the same CDR3. The CDR3 reads CASSDRGTNEKLFF. CDR3 DNA: TGTGCCAGCAGTGATAGGGGGACTAATGAAAAACTGTTTTTT. The J gene is TRBJ1-4, the V gene TRBV2, with D possibly matching TRBD1 (6 bases). Germline assignment: CDR1 SNHLY and CDR2 FYNNEI. The V end was cut by 3 bases, the J end by 2 bases, with 7 bases between. CDR3 size: 14 residues.

This clone was observed a single time. The chain carries TRBV19 and TRBJ2-5; 10 nucleotides line up with TRBD1. Germline V lookup: CDR1 LNHDA, CDR2 SQIVND (reference sequence). The J segment lost 2 bases and the V segment lost 5 bases, leaving 5 bases of the junction unmatched. The CDR3 covers 15 residues. CDR3 in DNA: TGTGCCAGTAGTCCCAGGGACAGGGGTCAAGAGACCCAGTACTTC. Amino acid sequence: CASSPRDRGQETQYF.

The chain combines TRBV2 with TRBJ2-2; 7 nucleotides align to TRBD1. The V and J ends lost 8 bases and 0 bases, in that order; junction bases with no gene match: 6. CDR1 is SNHLY and CDR2 is FYNNEI in the germline V gene. This CDR3 has 15 amino acids. This CDR3 is CASENGTANTGELFF. The CDR3 nucleotides read TGTGCCAGCGAGAACGGGACAGCGAACACCGGGGAGCTGTTTTTT.

The chain has TRBV6-5 and TRBJ1-1; D not resolved. This CDR3 has 13 amino acids. Germline loops: CDR1 MNHEY, CDR2 SVGAGI. V was shortened by 5 bases and J by 3 bases, with 10 bases between the two germline ends. CDR3 amino acids: CASSPLGDTEAFF. The CDR3 DNA is TGTGCCAGCAGTCCCCTCGGGGACACTGAAGCTTTCTTT.

This clone was counted a few times. The genes are TRBV29-1 and TRBJ2-2; D possibly corresponds to TRBD2 (7 bases). Per the germline V gene, CDR1 is SQVTM and CDR2 is ANQGSEA. The CDR3 length is 14 residues. CDR3 protein: CRAGGGGNTGELFF. In nucleotides, the CDR3 is TGCCGCGCCGGGGGCGGGGGGAACACCGGGGAGCTGTTTTTT.

This clone was observed a few times. V is TRBV7-3 and J is TRBJ2-7, with 7 bases aligning to TRBD2. The V gene's germline CDR1 is SGHTA and CDR2 FQGTGA. The V segment lost 5 bases and the J segment 3 bases; nucleotides outside the gene matches: 7. The CDR3 is made up of 14 amino acids. The CDR3 sequence is CASSLMGGSYEQYF. The CDR3 region has the DNA TGTGCCAGCAGCCTCATGGGGGGGAGCTACGAGCAGTACTTC. Based on the CDR3 plus reference TRBV7-3 and TRBJ2-7, the full variable domain is GAGVSQTPSNKVTEKGKYVELRCDPISGHTALYWYRQSLGQGPEFLIYFQGTGAADDSGLPNDRFFAVRPEGSVSTLKIQRTERGDSAVYLCASSLMGGSYEQYFGPGTRLTVT.